The rows below give T cell receptor beta chains drawn from one sample of a study of cytomegalovirus exposure and HLA in healthy donors. This table comes from immunoSEQ multiplex PCR, and its TCRdb copy is limited to in-frame clones, with some not included. The sample consists of about 21,000 clones, around 97% of them appearing once. Material: PBMCs. All receptors come from a man aged 30 to 45 in good health and CMV-seropositive. Both conserved end residues are part of each CDR3. The D gene is left open where the match is weak. Clone size is given for some rows only: seen once, a few or many times, or a class if the clone is expanded.

V gene	D gene	J gene	clone size	CDR3 DNA	CDR3 protein
TRBV27	.	TRBJ2-4	.	TGTGCCAGCAGTTTGGACTGGAAAAACATTCAGTACTTC	CASSLDWKNIQYF
TRBV5-1	TRBD2	TRBJ2-1	.	TGCGCCAGCAGCGGGGGACTAGCGGGAGTGGCCGACAATGAGCAGTTCTTC	CASSGGLAGVADNEQFF
TRBV6-6	TRBD1	TRBJ2-3	.	TGTGCCAGCAGCTCGGGACAGGGGATAGATACGCAGTATTTT	CASSSGQGIDTQYF
TRBV27	.	TRBJ1-1	once	TGTGCCAGCAGTTTACTGCCGGGTATATGGGACACTGAAGCTTTCTTT	CASSLLPGIWDTEAFF
TRBV2	.	TRBJ1-1	.	TGTGCCAGCACCCGAGTAATGGGAAAGGGGATGACTGAAGCTTTCTTT	CASTRVMGKGMTEAFF
TRBV29-1	.	TRBJ1-4	once	TGCAGCCACTCAGACAACAGGGAGGGACTGTTTTTT	CSHSDNREGLFF
TRBV30	TRBD2	TRBJ2-1	.	TGTGCCTCTAGTGGGCTAGCGGGAGTTGAGCAGTTCTTC	CASSGLAGVEQFF
TRBV7-8	.	TRBJ1-5	.	TGTGCCAGCAGCTTATCAGGGATGCTTTTTCAGCCCCAGCATTTT	CASSLSGMLFQPQHF
TRBV18	.	TRBJ1-4	.	TGTGCCAGCTCACCGGGGCAGGGTAATGAAAAACTGTTTTTT	CASSPGQGNEKLFF
TRBV29-1	.	TRBJ1-2	.	TGCAGCGTGGATGACAGGCACTATGGCTACACCTTC	CSVDDRHYGYTF
TRBV5-6	TRBD2	TRBJ2-3	.	TGTGCCAGCAGCTTGGCCGGCGGGAGATACGATACGCAGTATTTT	CASSLAGGRYDTQYF
TRBV29-1	TRBD2	TRBJ2-5	.	TGCAGCGTCGCGGGACTAGCGGTACAAGAGACCCAGTACTTC	CSVAGLAVQETQYF
TRBV5-1	.	TRBJ2-2	.	TGCGCCAGCAGCTCTTGGGCCGATACCGGGGAGCTGTTTTTT	CASSSWADTGELFF